This T cell receptor beta chain came from a study of molecular identifiers for immune sequencing clone quantification. Study-wide results and limits: Jurkat TCR RNA from one cell was spiked into more than 800,000 naive cells, and it was reportedly detectable there. In cases of identical TCR molecules sharing a barcode, highly expanded clone sizes could be underestimated. Over 98% of effector molecules, yet under 1% of naive-cell molecules, were held by clones above 20 RNA copies.

Each CDR3 protein is one row after TCRdb ran MiXCR on the PCR reads. The repertoire holds 62,000 or so distinct CDR3 sequences, with 15% to 20% as singletons. About this clonotype itself: Its antigen remains unknown.

The germline V gene encodes CDR1 MNHNS and CDR2 SASEGT. CDR3 length equals 15 residues. V was trimmed by 6 bases and J by 2 bases, leaving 17 bases between them. Naive CD8 libraries came from approximately 20,000 to 1,000,000 sorted cells with 10%, 30% or 50% RNA. This clonotype was sampled from a human donor in good health. Some libraries in this study had Jurkat cell RNA spiked in. J is TRBJ2-7 and V is TRBV6-1, with a weak D call TRBD2 (6 bases). The sample consisted of naive CD8+ T cells from blood, with Jurkat cell RNA spiked in. The subset denotes: FACS-sorted CD8+CD4-CCR7+CD45RA+ naive T cells. DNA for the CDR3: TGTGCCAGCAGCCCCGGGGCTAGCGTCGCCTACGAGCAGTACTTC. Protein: CASSPGASVAYEQYF.